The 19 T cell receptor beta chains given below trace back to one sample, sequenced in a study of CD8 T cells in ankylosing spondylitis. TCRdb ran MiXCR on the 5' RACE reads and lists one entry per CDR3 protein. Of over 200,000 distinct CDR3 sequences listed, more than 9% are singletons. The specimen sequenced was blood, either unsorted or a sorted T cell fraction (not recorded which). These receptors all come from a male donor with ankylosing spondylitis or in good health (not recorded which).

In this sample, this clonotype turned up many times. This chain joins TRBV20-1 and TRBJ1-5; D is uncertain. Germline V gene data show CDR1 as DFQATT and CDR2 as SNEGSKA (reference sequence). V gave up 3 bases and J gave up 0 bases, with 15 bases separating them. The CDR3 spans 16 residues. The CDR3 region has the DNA TGCAGTGCTAGGTTTTCAGGATCCGATAGCAATCAGCCCCAGCATTTT. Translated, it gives CSARFSGSDSNQPQHF.

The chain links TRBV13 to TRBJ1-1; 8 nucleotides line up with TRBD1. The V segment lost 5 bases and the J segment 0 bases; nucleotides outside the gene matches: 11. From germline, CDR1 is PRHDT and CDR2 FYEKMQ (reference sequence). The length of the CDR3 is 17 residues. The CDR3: CASSRRAGGGVNTEAFF. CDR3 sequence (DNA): TGTGCCAGCAGCCGCCGGGCAGGGGGCGGTGTGAACACTGAAGCTTTCTTT.

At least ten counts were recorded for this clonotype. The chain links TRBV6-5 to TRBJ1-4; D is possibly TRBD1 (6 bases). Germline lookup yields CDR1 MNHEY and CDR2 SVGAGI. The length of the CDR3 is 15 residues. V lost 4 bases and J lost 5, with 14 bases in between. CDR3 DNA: TGTGCCAGCAGTTCCGCAGGGGCGGCCAATGAAAAACTGTTTTTT. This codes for CASSSAGAANEKLFF.

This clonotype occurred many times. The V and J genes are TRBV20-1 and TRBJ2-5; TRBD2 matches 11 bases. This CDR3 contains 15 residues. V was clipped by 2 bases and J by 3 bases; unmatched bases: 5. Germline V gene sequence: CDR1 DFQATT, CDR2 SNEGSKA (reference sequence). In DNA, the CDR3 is TGCAGTGCTAGAAATAGCGGGGGGGCCAAAGAGACCCAGTACTTC. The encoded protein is CSARNSGGAKETQYF.

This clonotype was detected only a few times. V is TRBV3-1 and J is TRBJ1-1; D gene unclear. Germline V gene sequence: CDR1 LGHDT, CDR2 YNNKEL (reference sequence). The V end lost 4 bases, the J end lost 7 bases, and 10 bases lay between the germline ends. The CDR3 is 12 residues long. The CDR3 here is CASSPLGREAFF. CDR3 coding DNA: TGTGCCAGCAGCCCCCTAGGACGTGAAGCTTTCTTT.

The CDR3 region is CASSKHLSGANVLTF. The DNA of the CDR3 is TGTGCCAGCAGCAAACACCTCTCTGGGGCCAACGTCCTGACTTTC. The rearrangement uses TRBV28 and TRBJ2-6; D ambiguous. The germline gives CDR1 MDHEN, CDR2 SYDVKM. The CDR3 consists of 15 residues. V was pared by 6 bases and J by 0 bases, with 9 bases between.

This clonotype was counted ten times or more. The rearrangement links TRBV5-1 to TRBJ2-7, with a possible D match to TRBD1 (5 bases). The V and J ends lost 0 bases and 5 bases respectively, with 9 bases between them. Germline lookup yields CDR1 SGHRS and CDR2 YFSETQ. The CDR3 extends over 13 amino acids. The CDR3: CASSLVLGDEQYF. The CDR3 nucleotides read TGCGCCAGCAGCTTGGTGCTAGGGGACGAGCAGTACTTC.

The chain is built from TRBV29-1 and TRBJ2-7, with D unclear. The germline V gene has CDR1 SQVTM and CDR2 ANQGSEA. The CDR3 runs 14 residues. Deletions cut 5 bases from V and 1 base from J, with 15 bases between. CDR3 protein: CSVSTQRDSYEQYF. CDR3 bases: TGCAGCGTTTCTACCCAAAGGGATTCCTACGAGCAGTACTTC.

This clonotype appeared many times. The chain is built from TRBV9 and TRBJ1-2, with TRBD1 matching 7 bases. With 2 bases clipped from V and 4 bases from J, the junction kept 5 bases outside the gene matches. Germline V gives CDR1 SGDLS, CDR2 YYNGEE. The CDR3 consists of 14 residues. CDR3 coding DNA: TGTGCCAGCAGCGTCACAGGGGCGGGCTATGGCTACACCTTC. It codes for CASSVTGAGYGYTF. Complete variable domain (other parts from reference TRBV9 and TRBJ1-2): DSGVTQTPKHLITATGQRVTLRCSPRSGDLSVYWYQQSLDQGLQFLIQYYNGEERAKGNILERFSAQQFPDLHSELNLSSLELGDSALYFCASSVTGAGYGYTFGSGTRLTVV.

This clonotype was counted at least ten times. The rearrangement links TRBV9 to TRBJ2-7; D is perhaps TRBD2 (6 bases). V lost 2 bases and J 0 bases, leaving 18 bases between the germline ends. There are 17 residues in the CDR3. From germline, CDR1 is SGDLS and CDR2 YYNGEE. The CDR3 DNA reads TGTGCCAGCAGCGTTCAACCGGGACTCTCTAGCTCCTACGAGCAGTACTTC. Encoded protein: CASSVQPGLSSSYEQYF.

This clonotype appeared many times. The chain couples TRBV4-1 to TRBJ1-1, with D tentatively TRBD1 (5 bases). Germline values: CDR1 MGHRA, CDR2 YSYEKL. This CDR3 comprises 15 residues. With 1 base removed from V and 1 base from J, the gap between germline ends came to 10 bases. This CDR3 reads CASSQVDRKNTEAFF. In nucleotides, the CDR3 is TGCGCCAGCAGCCAAGTTGACAGAAAGAACACTGAAGCTTTCTTT.

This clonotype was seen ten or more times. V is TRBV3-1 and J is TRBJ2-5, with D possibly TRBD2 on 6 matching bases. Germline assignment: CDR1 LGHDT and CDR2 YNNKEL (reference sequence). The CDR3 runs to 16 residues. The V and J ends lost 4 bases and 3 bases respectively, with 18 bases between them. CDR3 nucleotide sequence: TGTGCCAGCAGCCGTTTTAAAGTGGGACTGGAAGAGACCCAGTACTTC. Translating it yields CASSRFKVGLEETQYF.

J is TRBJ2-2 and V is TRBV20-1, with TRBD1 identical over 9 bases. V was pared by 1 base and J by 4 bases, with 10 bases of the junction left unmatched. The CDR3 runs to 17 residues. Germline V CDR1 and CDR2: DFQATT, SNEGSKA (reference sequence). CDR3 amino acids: CSARATPGQGFTGELFF. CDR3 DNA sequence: TGCAGTGCTAGAGCTACACCGGGACAGGGATTCACCGGGGAGCTGTTTTTT.

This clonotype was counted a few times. The CDR3 DNA reads as TGTGCCAGCAGCGCAGGGACAGTTACTAATTCACCCCTCCACTTT. Amino acids: CASSAGTVTNSPLHF. The rearrangement links TRBV5-6 to TRBJ1-6; 7 positions match TRBD1. Germline CDR1 and CDR2: SGHDT and YYEEEE. The trim removed 4 bases at V and 6 bases at J, leaving 7 bases unmatched. The CDR3 covers 15 residues.

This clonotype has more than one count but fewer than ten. The CDR3 coding sequence is TGTGCCAGCAGTGATCGACAGATGTATAATTCACCCCTCCACTTT. Translating it yields CASSDRQMYNSPLHF. This chain joins TRBV6-1 and TRBJ1-6; the D gene is possibly TRBD1 (5 bases). This CDR3 is 15 amino acids long. The V and J ends lost 3 bases and 4 bases respectively, with 10 bases between them. Germline V CDR1 and CDR2: MNHNS, SASEGT.

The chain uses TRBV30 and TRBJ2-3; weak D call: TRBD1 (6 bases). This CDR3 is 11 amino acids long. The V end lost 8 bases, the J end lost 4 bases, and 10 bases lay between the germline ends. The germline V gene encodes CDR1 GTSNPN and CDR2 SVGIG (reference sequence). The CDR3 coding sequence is TGTGCCGGGGGCGGTGCAGATACGCAGTATTTT. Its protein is CAGGGADTQYF.

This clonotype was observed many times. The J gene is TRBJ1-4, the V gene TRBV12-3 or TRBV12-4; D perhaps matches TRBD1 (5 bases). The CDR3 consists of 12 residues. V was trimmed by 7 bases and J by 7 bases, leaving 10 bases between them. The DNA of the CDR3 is TGTGCCAGCACCTTCGGGGCTGAAAAACTGTTTTTT. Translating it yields CASTFGAEKLFF.

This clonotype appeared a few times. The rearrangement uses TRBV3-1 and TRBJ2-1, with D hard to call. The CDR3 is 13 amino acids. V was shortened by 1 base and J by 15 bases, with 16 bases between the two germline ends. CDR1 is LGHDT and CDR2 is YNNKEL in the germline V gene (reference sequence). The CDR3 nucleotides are TGTGCCAGCAGCCAAGTCGCCGGGCCTCGGCTGTTCTTC. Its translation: CASSQVAGPRLFF.

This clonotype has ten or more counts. In DNA form, the CDR3 reads TGCGCCAGCAGCTTGTCCTCCGGGGGAGCGAACACCGGGGAGCTGTTTTTT. Protein product: CASSLSSGGANTGELFF. The chain employs TRBV5-1 and TRBJ2-2; possible D gene TRBD2, 6 bases. The V gene lost 1 base and the J gene lost 0 bases, with 13 bases spanning the gap. This CDR3 is 17 amino acids long. Germline loops: CDR1 SGHRS, CDR2 YFSETQ.